Below, 30 T cell receptor beta chains from the same sample are listed, as sequenced in a study of blood T cell repertoires in COVID-19. Profiled with immunoSEQ multiplex PCR; TCRdb holds only in-frame clones, not every one. The table lists 100,000 to 150,000 clones, approximately 82% of them singletons, with more than 3% in the top ten. Sequencing input: peripheral blood. The receptors stem from a woman in her forties or fifties with acute or convalescent COVID-19.

This clone was counted only a few times. V is TRBV9 and J is TRBJ2-1; 7 bases align to TRBD1. The ends lost 2 bases at V and 6 bases at J; junction bases unmatched: 11. Looked up from germline, CDR1 is SGDLS and CDR2 is YYNGEE. This CDR3 spans 16 amino acids. The CDR3 spells CASSVTGALEGNEQFF. The DNA of the CDR3 is TGTGCCAGCAGCGTCACAGGGGCCCTAGAGGGCAATGAGCAGTTCTTC.

The chain has TRBV19 and TRBJ2-7; 7 bases agree with TRBD1. The V gene's germline CDR1 is LNHDA and CDR2 SQIVND (reference sequence). The junction had 8 bases not matched to a gene; V was cut back by 0 bases and J by 0 bases. The CDR3 has 17 residues. The CDR3 loop reads CASSIDHSTGTSYEQYF. DNA of the CDR3: TGTGCCAGTAGTATAGATCATTCGACAGGGACCTCCTACGAGCAGTACTTC. The entire variable domain, with the rest obtained from reference TRBV19 and TRBJ2-7, is as follows: DGGITQSPKYLFRKEGQNVTLSCEQNLNHDAMYWYRQDPGQGLRLIYYSQIVNDFQKGDIAEGYSVSREKKESFPLTVTSAQKNPTAFYLCASSIDHSTGTSYEQYFGPGTRLTVT.

The V gene is TRBV12-2, the J gene TRBJ1-6; the table assigns TRBD1, which was not confirmed against the DNA. TRBV12-2 counts as a pseudogene. This CDR3 is built from 14 residues. The chain's CDR3 is CASRLTQGNSPLHF. The CDR3 nucleotides read TGTGCAAGTCGCTTAACTCAGGGTAATTCACCCCTCCACTTT.

V and J are TRBV18 and TRBJ2-4; possibly TRBD1 for D (5 bases). Germline CDR1 KGHSH, CDR2 LQKENI. Deletions cut 3 bases from V and 4 bases from J, with 13 bases between. This CDR3 comprises 15 residues. DNA of the CDR3: TGTGCCAGCTCACCCGCTGGGGCCACTAAAAACATTCAGTACTTC. This codes for CASSPAGATKNIQYF.

J is TRBJ2-7 and V is TRBV9, with TRBD2 as a possible D gene (6 bases). The CDR3 is 13 residues long. V lost 0 bases and J lost 7, with 11 bases in between. Germline loops: CDR1 SGDLS, CDR2 YYNGEE. CDR3 DNA: TGTGCCAGCAGCGTAGCTGACCGGGGGGAGCAGTACTTC. It yields the protein CASSVADRGEQYF. Complete variable domain (other parts from reference TRBV9 and TRBJ2-7): DSGVTQTPKHLITATGQRVTLRCSPRSGDLSVYWYQQSLDQGLQFLIQYYNGEERAKGNILERFSAQQFPDLHSELNLSSLELGDSALYFCASSVADRGEQYFGPGTRLTVT.

The CDR3 nucleotides read TGTGCCAGCAGCTTAAAAGGGGGTACGAGCTATGGCTACACCTTC. Protein product: CASSLKGGTSYGYTF. V is TRBV7-9 and J is TRBJ1-2; tentative D call: TRBD1 (6 bases). Per germline, CDR1 SEHNR and CDR2 FQNEAQ (reference sequence). Trimming pared 2 bases from V and 4 bases from J, leaving 14 bases between. This CDR3 has 15 amino acids. Full variable domain (rest looked up from reference TRBV7-9 and TRBJ1-2): DTGVSQNPRHKITKRGQNVTFRCDPISEHNRLYWYRQTLGQGPEFLTYFQNEAQLEKSRLLSDRFSAERPKGSFSTLEIQRTEQGDSAMYLCASSLKGGTSYGYTFGSGTRLTVV.

V usage is TRBV2 and J usage is TRBJ1-2; 7 nucleotides line up with TRBD1. The CDR3 totals 13 residues. With 10 bases clipped from V and 4 bases from J, the junction kept 9 bases outside the gene matches. CDR1 and CDR2 (germline): SNHLY, FYNNEI. The CDR3 DNA follows: TGTGCCAACCCCAGTGAGGGGGCCTATGGCTACACCTTC. This sequence encodes CANPSEGAYGYTF.

The V and J genes are TRBV6-5 and TRBJ2-7; possibly TRBD2 for D (7 bases). CDR3 length: 14 residues. The germline CDR1 and CDR2 sequences are MNHEY and SVGAGI. Trimming pared 6 bases from V and 3 bases from J, leaving 15 bases between. The CDR3 spells CASSLGGGYYEQYF. As DNA, the CDR3 is TGTGCCAGCAGCCTAGGCGGGGGCTACTACGAGCAGTACTTC.

The sample holds one count of this clone. This chain uses TRBV5-5 with TRBJ2-5; 12 positions agree with TRBD2. CDR3 size: 16 residues. Germline CDR1 reads SGHKS; CDR2 reads YYEKEE (reference sequence). With 4 bases clipped from V and 0 bases from J, the junction kept 4 bases outside the gene matches. The DNA of the CDR3 is TGTGCCAGCAGCAAAGGACTAGCGGGGAACCAAGAGACCCAGTACTTC. Amino acid sequence: CASSKGLAGNQETQYF.

The chain combines TRBV21-1 with TRBJ1-1. TRBV21-1 is a recognized pseudogene. This CDR3 is 15 amino acids long. This chain's CDR3 is CASSKLRVPNTEAFF. In DNA form, the CDR3 reads TGTGCCAGCAGCAAATTGAGGGTCCCGAACACTGAAGCTTTCTTT.

The V call is TRBV14, the J call TRBJ1-6; D might be TRBD1 (6 bases). V was pared by 0 bases and J by 6 bases, with 12 bases between. This CDR3 contains 16 residues. Per germline, CDR1 SGHDN and CDR2 FVKESK. The CDR3 nucleotides read TGTGCCAGCAGCCAAGACAGGGGCTGGATTAATTCACCCCTCCACTTT. Protein product: CASSQDRGWINSPLHF.

The chain employs TRBV25-1 and TRBJ2-5, with TRBD1 identical over 7 bases. Germline V CDR1 and CDR2: MGHDK, SYGVNS. V lost 9 bases and J lost 0; bases outside the gene matches: 7. The CDR3 contains 14 residues. The CDR3 is CASETTGYQETQYF. In DNA, the CDR3 is TGTGCCAGTGAGACGACAGGGTACCAAGAGACCCAGTACTTC.

The V gene is TRBV4-1, the J gene TRBJ1-1, with 7 bases fitting TRBD1. Germline-derived CDR1 and CDR2 are MGHRA and YSYEKL. Trimming cost V 2 bases and J 4 bases; bases outside gene matches: 13. CDR3 size: 17 residues. CDR3 protein: CASSQTDPRQGGTEAFF. In DNA form, the CDR3 reads TGCGCCAGCAGCCAAACCGACCCGAGGCAGGGGGGCACTGAAGCTTTCTTT.

This clone was found once. The chain is built from TRBV13 and TRBJ2-3; tentative D call: TRBD1 (5 bases). The CDR3 consists of 15 residues. The germline gives CDR1 PRHDT, CDR2 FYEKMQ (reference sequence). V was pared by 6 bases and J by 5 bases, with 18 bases between. The CDR3 DNA reads TGTGCCAGCAGTCCTACAGGCTTTATTAAAGATACGCAGTATTTT. Its translation is CASSPTGFIKDTQYF.

This clone came up a few times. This chain connects TRBV10-2 to TRBJ1-2, with D possibly matching TRBD1 (6 bases). Trimming removed 10 bases at V and 6 bases at J, with 12 bases between. CDR3 length: 11 residues. Germline V gene data show CDR1 as WSHSY and CDR2 as SAAADI. CDR3 DNA sequence: TGCGCCACCTCAGGGGTCCATGGCTACACCTTC. Translating gives CATSGVHGYTF.

The chain combines TRBV5-6 with TRBJ2-7, with D possibly TRBD1 on 6 matching bases. The V gene's germline CDR1 is SGHDT and CDR2 YYEEEE. V was cut by 3 bases and J by 1 base, with 11 bases left in between. This CDR3 spans 14 amino acids. DNA of the CDR3: TGTGCCAGCAGCTCCGGGACAACTTCCTACGAGCAGTACTTC. Translation gives CASSSGTTSYEQYF.

The chain combines TRBV4-2 with TRBJ2-3; D call uncertain. This CDR3 is built from 12 residues. V was clipped by 4 bases and J by 6 bases, with 8 bases between them. CDR1 is LGHNA, CDR2 YNFKEQ, per germline. The DNA of the CDR3 is TGTGCCAGCAGCCTTCTTTCGGATACGCAGTATTTT. As protein: CASSLLSDTQYF.

The genes are TRBV18 and TRBJ2-1; D is ambiguous. The CDR3 consists of 15 residues. V was trimmed by 3 bases and J by 0 bases, leaving 9 bases between them. The germline V gene has CDR1 KGHSH and CDR2 LQKENI. The chain's CDR3 is CASSPTGVSYNEQFF. CDR3 DNA: TGTGCCAGCTCACCCACGGGTGTCTCCTACAATGAGCAGTTCTTC.

The chain employs TRBV9 and TRBJ1-5; D perhaps matches TRBD1 (5 bases). The CDR3 consists of 15 residues. Germline V CDR1 and CDR2: SGDLS, YYNGEE. The germline V and J ends were trimmed by 4 bases and 7 bases, with 18 bases remaining between them. The CDR3 spells CASSPGGNGRQPQHF. DNA of the CDR3: TGTGCCAGCAGCCCCGGGGGGAACGGGAGGCAGCCCCAGCATTTT.

CDR3 residues: CASSSTGGSYNSPLHF. CDR3 bases: TGTGCCAGCAGTTCAACAGGGGGTTCCTATAATTCACCCCTCCACTTT. The genes are TRBV28 and TRBJ1-6; 8 positions agree with TRBD1. The trim removed 4 bases at V and 1 base at J, leaving 3 bases unmatched. The germline CDR1 and CDR2 sequences are MDHEN and SYDVKM. The CDR3 runs to 16 residues.

V gene TRBV7-9 combines with J gene TRBJ2-1; 7 nucleotides line up with TRBD2. This CDR3 contains 15 residues. V lost 5 bases, J lost 0 bases, and 4 bases stayed unmatched. Germline assignment: CDR1 SEHNR and CDR2 FQNEAQ (reference sequence). CDR3 in amino acids: CASSPGGSSYNEQFF. The CDR3 DNA reads as TGTGCCAGCAGCCCTGGCGGGAGCTCCTACAATGAGCAGTTCTTC.

This chain uses TRBV4-1 with TRBJ2-7; 11 nucleotides match TRBD2. The CDR3 runs to 15 residues. The V gene end was trimmed by 1 base and the J gene end by 3 bases; junction bases not matched to a gene: 2. Germline-derived CDR1 and CDR2 are MGHRA and YSYEKL. This chain's CDR3 is CASSQATSGSYEQYF. The CDR3 nucleotides are TGCGCCAGCAGCCAAGCCACTAGCGGGAGCTACGAGCAGTACTTC.

The gene calls are TRBV5-5 and TRBJ2-3, with 7 bases lining up with TRBD2. Germline V gene lookup returns CDR1 SGHKS and CDR2 YYEKEE (reference sequence). The CDR3 extends over 16 amino acids. V gave up 0 bases and J gave up 1 base; unmatched junction bases: 5. The CDR3: CASSLVSGRGTDTQYF. For the CDR3, the DNA is TGTGCCAGCAGCTTGGTCTCGGGGAGGGGCACAGATACGCAGTATTTT.

The genes are TRBV24-1 and TRBJ2-5; 15 bases map to TRBD2. Germline lookup yields CDR1 KGHDR and CDR2 SFDVKD. J lost 3 bases, V lost 7 bases, and 8 bases had no gene match. CDR3 length: 17 amino acids. CDR3 in DNA: TGTGCCACCAGGGGACACGGACTAGCGGGGGGGAAAGAGACCCAGTACTTC. This codes for CATRGHGLAGGKETQYF.

The chain carries TRBV27 and TRBJ1-1; TRBD1 matches at 8 bases. V lost 4 bases and J lost 1; bases outside the gene matches: 5. The CDR3 is 15 amino acids. CDR1 and CDR2 from the germline V gene are MNHEY and SMNVEV (reference sequence). The CDR3 DNA is TGTGCCAGCAGTTATCTTGGACAGGGGAACACTGAAGCTTTCTTT. Its protein is CASSYLGQGNTEAFF.

The chain is built from TRBV5-5 and TRBJ1-5; possible D gene TRBD1, 5 bases. Germline CDR1 reads SGHKS; CDR2 reads YYEKEE (reference sequence). Trimming removed 0 bases from V and 5 bases from J, with 12 bases in between. CDR3 length equals 15 residues. The CDR3, as DNA: TGTGCCAGCAGCTTGGGGGCAGGGTTATATCAGCCCCAGCATTTT. Translating it yields CASSLGAGLYQPQHF.

This clone has just a few counts. The chain combines TRBV6-4 with TRBJ1-5; no firm D call. V lost 5 bases and J 0 bases, leaving 5 bases between the germline ends. The germline V gene has CDR1 MRHNA and CDR2 SNTAGT. This CDR3 comprises 13 residues. CDR3 sequence (DNA): TGTGCCAGCAGTACAGATAGCAATCAGCCCCAGCATTTT. This codes for CASSTDSNQPQHF.

CDR3 in amino acids: CASKKGEWGDTEAFF. CDR3 nucleotides: TGTGCCAGCAAAAAAGGCGAATGGGGGGACACTGAAGCTTTCTTT. This rearrangement joins TRBV28 to TRBJ1-1, with D possibly being TRBD1 (5 bases). CDR3 size: 15 residues. Germline loops: CDR1 MDHEN, CDR2 SYDVKM. The V gene lost 7 bases and the J gene lost 3 bases, with 18 bases spanning the gap.

The gene calls are TRBV30 and TRBJ1-6; no definite D call. CDR3 length: 14 residues. V was trimmed by 0 bases and J by 9 bases, leaving 12 bases between them. Germline values: CDR1 GTSNPN, CDR2 SVGIG (reference sequence). CDR3 amino acids: CAWSVLLLGSPLHF. The DNA of the CDR3 is TGTGCCTGGAGTGTGTTGCTACTCGGTTCACCCCTCCACTTT.

This rearrangement joins TRBV2 to TRBJ1-6, with a weak D call TRBD1 (5 bases). The germline V gene has CDR1 SNHLY and CDR2 FYNNEI. The CDR3 totals 14 residues. V shed 6 bases and J shed 7 bases, with 13 bases lying between them. The CDR3 loop reads CASRGGRENSPLHF. The DNA of the CDR3 is TGTGCCAGCAGGGGGGGTAGGGAGAATTCACCCCTCCACTTT. Full variable domain (outside the CDR3, taken from reference TRBV2 and TRBJ1-6): EPEVTQTPSHQVTQMGQEVILRCVPISNHLYFYWYRQILGQKVEFLVSFYNNEISEKSEIFDDQFSVERPDGSNFTLKIRSTKLEDSAMYFCASRGGRENSPLHFGNGTRLTVT.